These T cell receptor beta chains were read from a single sample in a study of T cell changes during pregnancy in multiple sclerosis. Clones were sequenced by immunoSEQ multiplex PCR, and TCRdb holds only the in-frame ones, with some missing. Of over 70,000 clones listed, 90% to 95% are singletons. Sequencing used peripheral blood, obtained in the third trimester of pregnancy. The receptors here all came from a female donor with multiple sclerosis, enrolled in a pregnancy study. Both conserved end residues are trimmed from each CDR3. Each record gives: V gene, J gene, CDR3 protein.

v_gene: TRBV5-8; j_gene: TRBJ2-5; CDR3aa: ASSRGLADQETQY
v_gene: TRBV2; j_gene: TRBJ2-2; CDR3aa: ASSGSGRGAGELF
v_gene: TRBV13; j_gene: TRBJ1-2; CDR3aa: ASSFAQEEHYGYT
v_gene: TRBV5-1; j_gene: TRBJ2-1; CDR3aa: ASSDLGEQF
v_gene: TRBV27; j_gene: TRBJ2-1; CDR3aa: ASSSLLGFYNEQF
v_gene: TRBV19; j_gene: TRBJ1-5; CDR3aa: ASSMARGRNQPQH
v_gene: TRBV12-5; j_gene: TRBJ2-5; CDR3aa: ASGLEPNGLAAQETQY
v_gene: TRBV19; j_gene: TRBJ2-2; CDR3aa: ASNFLGTSGVTGELF
v_gene: TRBV19; j_gene: TRBJ2-7; CDR3aa: ASSIDLKRGSYEQY
v_gene: TRBV20-1; j_gene: TRBJ2-7; CDR3aa: SPAAGPEQY
v_gene: TRBV27; j_gene: TRBJ2-2; CDR3aa: ASSLGLTTGELF
v_gene: TRBV6-4; j_gene: TRBJ2-1; CDR3aa: ASSDNNYNEQF
v_gene: TRBV5-1; j_gene: TRBJ1-5; CDR3aa: ASSLGRGQPQH
v_gene: TRBV19; j_gene: TRBJ1-5; CDR3aa: ASSGGQGSNQPQH
v_gene: TRBV28; j_gene: TRBJ2-7; CDR3aa: ASSLGTSETYEQY
v_gene: TRBV6-6; j_gene: TRBJ1-2; CDR3aa: ASSYYATNYGYT
v_gene: TRBV28; j_gene: TRBJ2-1; CDR3aa: ASSLLASYNEQF
v_gene: TRBV29-1; j_gene: TRBJ2-1; CDR3aa: SVPTSGSNEQF
v_gene: TRBV4-1; j_gene: TRBJ2-6; CDR3aa: ASSQASSGSDVLT
v_gene: TRBV25-1; j_gene: TRBJ2-1; CDR3aa: ASSEFLEQF
v_gene: TRBV5-4; j_gene: TRBJ2-4; CDR3aa: ASSPRDSHIQY
v_gene: TRBV10-3; j_gene: TRBJ1-3; CDR3aa: AIKQGTGNTIY
v_gene: TRBV7-9; j_gene: TRBJ2-7; CDR3aa: ASSPTTSGRFYEQY
v_gene: TRBV7-2; j_gene: TRBJ1-2; CDR3aa: ASSLNPTGHGGYT
v_gene: TRBV7-8; j_gene: TRBJ2-3; CDR3aa: ASSLAGTGTYTDTQY
v_gene: TRBV9; j_gene: TRBJ2-3; CDR3aa: ASAGEHSTDTQY
v_gene: TRBV6-4; j_gene: TRBJ1-2; CDR3aa: ASSDDLGTGAYGYT
v_gene: TRBV30; j_gene: TRBJ1-1; CDR3aa: AWRPIRAGRAF
v_gene: TRBV18; j_gene: TRBJ1-1; CDR3aa: ASSPSISGQGESFSEAF
v_gene: TRBV7-2; j_gene: TRBJ2-5; CDR3aa: ASSLGTGGGQETQY
v_gene: TRBV2; j_gene: TRBJ2-7; CDR3aa: ASSEGRARYEQY
v_gene: TRBV28; j_gene: TRBJ1-5; CDR3aa: ASSLGNRLLQPQH
v_gene: TRBV19; j_gene: TRBJ1-1; CDR3aa: ASSIQGAGAEAF
v_gene: TRBV5-4; j_gene: TRBJ2-1; CDR3aa: ASTVFPRTENNEQF
v_gene: TRBV5-1; j_gene: TRBJ2-5; CDR3aa: ASSAGTGAQETQY
v_gene: TRBV6-5; j_gene: TRBJ1-1; CDR3aa: ASSYSLRTGGTEAF
v_gene: TRBV10-1; j_gene: TRBJ2-3; CDR3aa: ASSESTGLSTDTQY
v_gene: TRBV28; j_gene: TRBJ2-1; CDR3aa: ASSFPFGGLAHNEQF
v_gene: TRBV5-1; j_gene: TRBJ2-1; CDR3aa: ASSSKTGTGGFNEQF
v_gene: TRBV10-3; j_gene: TRBJ2-1; CDR3aa: ATHAGNEQF
v_gene: TRBV5-1; j_gene: TRBJ2-3; CDR3aa: ASSNLRGGGTDTQY
v_gene: TRBV29-1; j_gene: TRBJ1-2; CDR3aa: SVDEGYT
v_gene: TRBV27; j_gene: TRBJ2-3; CDR3aa: ASSLLAGVTSTDTQY
v_gene: TRBV27; j_gene: TRBJ2-1; CDR3aa: ASSLAGTRHLNEQF
v_gene: TRBV28; j_gene: TRBJ2-7; CDR3aa: ASSVLGQGEGYEQY
v_gene: TRBV2; j_gene: TRBJ1-2; CDR3aa: ASIPGSGVTYGYT
v_gene: TRBV5-8; j_gene: TRBJ2-5; CDR3aa: ASSTGLKTQETQY
v_gene: TRBV11-2; j_gene: TRBJ2-1; CDR3aa: ASSLVFSQGKGEQF
v_gene: TRBV11-3; j_gene: TRBJ2-1; CDR3aa: ASSLRAGGSYNEQF
v_gene: TRBV6-1; j_gene: TRBJ2-3; CDR3aa: ASGDRGSTDTQY